The clone carrying this T cell receptor (beta chain) was counted a single time. Sequencing of TCR beta was undertaken in CD8+ and CD4+ T cells derived from blood. The multiple sclerosis controls were treatment-naive patients with relapsing-remitting disease that was stable or active. The CD8+ and CD4+ T cells were isolated magnetically using a negative isolation approach, whereas the TEMRA cells were enriched by FACS. The record originates from a study of CD8 T cells in Susac syndrome. The CDR3 is 14 amino acids. Germline V CDR1 and CDR2: MNHEY, SMNVEV (reference sequence). The germline V and J ends were trimmed by 3 bases and 2 bases, with 11 bases remaining between them. Random hexamers served to reverse transcribe about 0.45 to 1 ug RNA. The TCR beta CDR3 was amplified by immunoSEQ multiplex PCR across 54 Vbeta, 13 Jbeta. TCRdb processed the immunoSEQ multiplex PCR reads anew with MiXCR; each CDR3 protein has one entry. The sample carries some 140,000 distinct CDR3 sequences, around 90% recorded once.

The J gene is TRBJ2-7, the V gene TRBV27; D is unresolved. The sample taken for sequencing was CD8+ T cells from PBMCs. This clonotype was obtained from a human donor with multiple sclerosis. The CDR3 reads CASSFGPEAYEQYF. The CDR3 DNA follows: TGTGCCAGCAGTTTTGGTCCCGAAGCCTACGAGCAGTACTTC.